The clone carrying this TCR beta chain was recorded a few times. Trimming shortened V by 6 bases and J by 9 bases, and 15 bases separated the two germline ends. CDR1 MNHEY and CDR2 SVGAGI come from the germline V gene. The CDR3 is 14 amino acids. This record belongs to a study of blood T cell repertoires in COVID-19. Study-wide context: Researchers got acute and convalescent COVID-19 samples from the United States, Italy and Spain. PBMCs, B-cell-depleted T cells, or T cells were the source of the cDNA or gDNA that made up the material.

In the original analysis: How many nucleated cells were present was estimated from reference gene primer amplification. Sequencing used immunoSEQ multiplex PCR; TCRdb keeps in-frame clones, though not all of them. For V, J and clone size, that table is used; D and trimming come from the DNA. Of a few hundred thousand clones in the sample, around 85% are singletons; the top ten hold roughly 5%. Sequencing used peripheral blood. The gene calls are TRBV6-5 and TRBJ1-6; a possible D gene is TRBD1 (5 bases). This receptor was taken from a human donor in a cohort sampled during active COVID-19. The CDR3 nucleotides read TGTGCCAGCAGCGGGGTTCGGAGGGGTTCACCCCTCCACTTT. Translation: CASSGVRRGSPLHF.